The T cell receptor beta chain under discussion was sequenced for a study of blood T cell repertoires in COVID-19. Study context: Sites in the United States, Italy and Spain provided acute and convalescent COVID-19 samples. T cells, B-cell-depleted T cells, or PBMCs supplied cDNA or gDNA.

Authors' methods: How many nucleated cells were present was estimated from reference gene primer amplification. Sequencing used immunoSEQ multiplex PCR; TCRdb keeps in-frame clones, though not all of them. V, J and clone size reflect that table, while D and trimming were determined from the DNA. The table has fewer than 300,000 clones, 81% seen once. Germline loops: CDR1 SGHAT, CDR2 FQNNGV. J was trimmed by 4 bases and V by 4 bases; bases with no gene match: 10. This CDR3 has 16 residues. The source is an older woman with active or convalescent COVID-19. The chain joins TRBV11-2 to TRBJ2-7, with 10 bases identical to TRBD2. The sequencing input was peripheral blood. This CDR3 reads CASSSNLAGETYEQYF. Here the CDR3 DNA reads TGTGCCAGCAGCTCTAACCTAGCGGGGGAGACGTACGAGCAGTACTTC.